The entry below gives a single TCR beta chain sequence along with its context. The sequence runs out 3 residues before the end of the CDR3; the remainder is reconstructed from the germline J gene. Assay used: immunoSEQ multiplex PCR; TCRdb lists only in-frame clones, some missing. The record lists about 37,000 clones, of which the ten most abundant hold less than 2%. Dot-blot hybridization genotyped cervical HPV amplified with MY09/MY11 PCR. These data belong to a study of T cells in women clearing cervical HPV infection. The CDR3 is 14 residues long. Per germline, CDR1 DFQATT and CDR2 SNEGSKA (reference sequence).

Source material: blood buffy coat. The chain joins TRBV20-1 to TRBJ2-4; D possibly corresponds to TRBD1 (7 bases). This receptor was identified in a woman aged 18-70 years with a cervical HPV16 infection that either progressed to CIN3+ or cleared (not recorded which). CDR3 DNA (partial): TGCAGTGCTAGAGGCGGGGACAGCCATCAGCCT. It encodes CSARGGDSHQP. The whole CDR3 region reads CSARGGDSHQPQYF.